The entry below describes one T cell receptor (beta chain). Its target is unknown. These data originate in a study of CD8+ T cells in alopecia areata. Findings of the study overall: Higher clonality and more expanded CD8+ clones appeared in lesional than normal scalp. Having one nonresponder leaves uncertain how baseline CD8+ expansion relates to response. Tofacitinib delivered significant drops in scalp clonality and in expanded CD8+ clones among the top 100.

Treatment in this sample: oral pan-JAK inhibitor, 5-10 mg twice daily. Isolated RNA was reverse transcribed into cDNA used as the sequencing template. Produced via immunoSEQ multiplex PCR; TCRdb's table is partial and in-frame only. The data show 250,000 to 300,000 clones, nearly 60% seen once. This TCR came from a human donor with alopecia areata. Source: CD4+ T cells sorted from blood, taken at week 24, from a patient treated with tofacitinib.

The CDR3 loop is CASSSTGEDEAFF. The CDR3 DNA is TGTGCCAGCTCATCGACAGGGGAGGATGAAGCTTTCTTT. The chain couples TRBV18 to TRBJ1-1; 8 bases agree with TRBD1. CDR3 length: 13 amino acids. Germline V gene data show CDR1 as KGHSH and CDR2 as LQKENI. Trimming removed 5 bases from V and 7 bases from J; junction bases left unmatched: 6.